The entry that follows covers one TCR beta chain sequence. Its target is unknown. These data come from a study of metastatic and nonmetastatic thyroid tumors. Study-level information: Repertoire comparisons spanned blood and tumor or nodule tissue from malignant and benign thyroid patients. Findings and caveats of the study: Reported TCR beta diversity, measured in blood and tumor, was significantly higher for malignant thyroid tumors than for benign nodules.

TCRdb reanalyzed the PCR reads via MiXCR. The profile shows 15,000 to 20,000 clones, about 24% of them singletons. Patients had received no treatment of any kind before thyroid surgery. The sequenced sample was adjacent normal tissue. The origin of this receptor is a female donor with papillary thyroid cancer or a benign thyroid nodule (not recorded which). Some clones in this sample may be carry-over from other donors' samples.

The CDR3 nucleotides read TGTGCCAGCAGCCAAAGACAGGGACTTAATGGCTACACCTTC. Its protein is CASSQRQGLNGYTF. The chain links TRBV7-9 to TRBJ1-2, with 7 bases that match TRBD1. The CDR3 runs to 14 residues. The trim removed 5 bases at V and 6 bases at J, leaving 9 bases unmatched. Germline CDR1 SEHNR, CDR2 FQNEAQ (reference sequence).